The entry below describes one TCR beta chain. Its antigen is still unknown. Isolation recovered at least 6.5 million PBMCs from every sample. A second PCR, run for about 6 to 11 cycles, used a sample-barcoded 5' primer plus a J-beta primer mix. TCRdb re-called the 5' RACE reads with MiXCR, one entry per CDR3 protein. This table holds some 1.7 million distinct CDR3 sequences, 28% found once. These data are taken from a study of blood T cells in healthy people across ages. Points from the study as a whole: A strong correlation was seen between TCR beta diversity and naive T cell percentage. The lack of PBMC sorting stopped any conclusive naive versus antigen-experienced comparison.

Between the trimmed V and J ends, which lost 8 bases and 0 bases, there was a span of 10 bases. Germline lookup yields CDR1 SEHNR and CDR2 FQNEAQ (reference sequence). The CDR3 length is 14 residues. The sequence came from a woman under 40 in good health. The sample comprised blood. V and J are TRBV7-9 and TRBJ2-2; D may correspond to TRBD1 or TRBD2 (5 bases each). The CDR3 nucleotides are TGTGCCAGCCCGAGGGGAGCGAACACCGGGGAGCTGTTTTTT. Its translation is CASPRGANTGELFF.